One and the same sample provided the 9 T cell receptor beta chains below, sequenced in a study of T cells in Graves' hyperthyroidism and ophthalmopathy. RNA transcripts served as the template for amplifying TCR beta CDR3 regions. The HTBI primer set drove a first-round RT-PCR of the TCR CDR3. TCRdb re-derived calls from the multiplex PCR reads in MiXCR, one entry per CDR3 protein. The table records approximately 870,000 distinct CDR3 sequences, approximately 40% of them present only once. The specimen sequenced was blood. The receptors stem from a man aged 18 to 35 with Graves' hyperthyroidism.

This clonotype was seen many times. The V gene is TRBV7-9, the J gene TRBJ1-4; unclear D gene. Trimming took 5 bases from V and 5 from J, leaving 12 bases between them. The germline V gene encodes CDR1 SEHNR and CDR2 FQNEAQ (reference sequence). This CDR3 has 14 residues. CDR3 region: CASSQGGQNEKLFF. Here the CDR3 DNA reads TGTGCCAGCAGCCAAGGAGGGCAAAATGAAAAACTGTTTTTT.

The rearrangement uses TRBV11-2 and TRBJ1-1; no firm D call. This CDR3 comprises 16 residues. CDR1 and CDR2 (germline): SGHAT, FQNNGV. The germline V and J ends were trimmed by 6 bases and 1 base, with 18 bases remaining between them. The CDR3 loop is CASSSTPQVWNTEAFF. In nucleotides, the CDR3 is TGTGCCAGCAGTTCTACCCCCCAAGTCTGGAACACTGAAGCTTTCTTT.

The V gene is TRBV20-1, the J gene TRBJ1-5; maybe TRBD1 (5 bases). Germline-derived CDR1 and CDR2 are DFQATT and SNEGSKA (reference sequence). The ends were cut back, 0 bases at V and 1 base at J, with 13 bases in the middle. CDR3 length: 16 amino acids. CDR3 in amino acids: CSARDWARGSNQPQHF. Here the CDR3 DNA reads TGCAGTGCTAGAGATTGGGCCCGGGGGAGCAATCAGCCCCAGCATTTT.

V usage is TRBV4-1 and J usage is TRBJ1-4, with 7 positions matching TRBD1. CDR1 is MGHRA, CDR2 YSYEKL, per germline. The CDR3 length is 15 residues. The V gene end was trimmed by 2 bases and the J gene end by 8 bases; junction bases not matched to a gene: 8. The CDR3 DNA reads TGCGCCAGCAGCCAACAACAGGGGTCCAACGAAAAACTGTTTTTT. Translation gives CASSQQQGSNEKLFF.

There are many counts of this clonotype. V gene TRBV29-1 combines with J gene TRBJ2-2; no definite D call. Germline loops: CDR1 SQVTM, CDR2 ANQGSEA. Trimming removed 1 base at V and 1 base at J, with 4 bases between. The CDR3 extends over 13 amino acids. The CDR3: CSVEVRNTGELFF. The CDR3 DNA follows: TGCAGCGTTGAAGTGCGGAACACCGGGGAGCTGTTTTTT.

This clonotype turned up a few times. The chain joins TRBV7-6 to TRBJ1-1; tentative D call: TRBD1 (6 bases). The length of the CDR3 is 12 residues. The germline CDR1 and CDR2 sequences are SGHVS and FNYEAQ. V was clipped by 5 bases and J by 8 bases, with 12 bases between them. CDR3 in DNA: TGTGCCAGCAGCAAAGCAGACAGGGAAGCTTTCTTT. Its protein is CASSKADREAFF.

The sample holds many counts of this clonotype. The chain joins TRBV24-1 to TRBJ2-5, with a possible D match to TRBD1 (5 bases). Germline V gene data show CDR1 as KGHDR and CDR2 as SFDVKD. This CDR3 has 14 residues. Trimming took 4 bases from V and 8 from J, leaving 16 bases between them. CDR3 nucleotides: TGTGCCACCAGTGACGAGACAGTCTTAGGAACCCAGTACTTC. Protein sequence: CATSDETVLGTQYF.

Concerning this clonotype itself: Given the absence of the conserved phenylalanine or tryptophan at the CDR3 end, a read error is likely. The chain joins TRBV19 to TRBJ1-1, with 11 nucleotides matching TRBD1. The CDR3 runs 14 residues. Trimming at V came to 10 bases and at J to 3 bases, leaving 7 bases not matched to a gene. Germline-derived CDR1 and CDR2 are LNHDA and SQIVND (reference sequence). CDR3 protein: CATGQGAVDTEAFL. The CDR3 DNA reads as TGTGCCACCGGACAGGGGGCGGTGGACACTGAAGCTTTCCTT.

In this sample, this clonotype turned up many times. This chain connects TRBV29-1 to TRBJ1-1; TRBD1 is a possible D gene (6 bases). V dropped 4 bases and J dropped 7 bases, with 10 bases sitting between them. The length of the CDR3 is 11 residues. CDR1 and CDR2 from the germline V gene are SQVTM and ANQGSEA. The CDR3 sequence is CSVGGRGEAFF. CDR3 nucleotides: TGCAGCGTTGGGGGCAGGGGTGAAGCTTTCTTT.